The rows below give T cell receptor beta chains drawn from one sample of a study of T cells in localized non-small cell lung cancer. Here immunoSEQ multiplex PCR was the method, and the copy in TCRdb shows in-frame clones only, minus some. The table shows roughly 30,000 clones, with around 92% occurring only once. The sample in question was peripheral blood mononuclear cells, obtained before any cancer treatment. These receptors were obtained from a woman aged 35 to 70 with stage III lung adenocarcinoma. The conserved cysteine and the conserved F or W are not part of the CDR3 here. Each record gives: V gene, J gene, CDR3 protein.

>TRBV7-9|TRBJ1-3
ASSLGTGQGNTIY
>TRBV9|TRBJ1-2
ASGDRGNGYT
>TRBV5-1|TRBJ1-1
ASSLGWTGTNTEAF
>TRBV11-2|TRBJ2-5
ASSLASGGLQETQY
>TRBV28|TRBJ1-5
ASSYSNQPQH
>TRBV7-2|TRBJ2-5
ASSLAAGGTGQETQY
>TRBV5-4|TRBJ2-7
ASGNARLNEQY
>TRBV6-1|TRBJ2-7
ASSEQGSGEQY
>TRBV10-2|TRBJ2-7
ASSESNVNGEQY
>TRBV27|TRBJ1-1
ASSLYGGTEAF
>TRBV7-3|TRBJ2-2
ASSSYGGGETGELF
>TRBV30|TRBJ1-2
AWSVGGPNYGYT
>TRBV7-2|TRBJ1-1
ASSRWAGASTEAF
>TRBV7-9|TRBJ2-7
ASSSRGLAGPPGFYEQY
>TRBV6-1|TRBJ1-1
ASKTYRAMNTEAF
>TRBV5-1|TRBJ1-1
ASSWGQGVTEAF
>TRBV7-6|TRBJ2-1
ASSLGLDNEQF
>TRBV7-9|TRBJ1-5
ASSEGSGDQPQH
>TRBV5-4|TRBJ1-2
ASSRKTGDHGYT
>TRBV19|TRBJ1-5
ASSPLERGLNQPQH
>TRBV6-6|TRBJ1-2
ASSPAEGSYT
>TRBV7-9|TRBJ2-7
ASSYGTGGIEQY
>TRBV14|TRBJ1-1
ASSQVTGWNTEAF
>TRBV7-9|TRBJ2-7
ASSLGPRSEQY
>TRBV6-6|TRBJ2-3
ASMRGYTDTQY